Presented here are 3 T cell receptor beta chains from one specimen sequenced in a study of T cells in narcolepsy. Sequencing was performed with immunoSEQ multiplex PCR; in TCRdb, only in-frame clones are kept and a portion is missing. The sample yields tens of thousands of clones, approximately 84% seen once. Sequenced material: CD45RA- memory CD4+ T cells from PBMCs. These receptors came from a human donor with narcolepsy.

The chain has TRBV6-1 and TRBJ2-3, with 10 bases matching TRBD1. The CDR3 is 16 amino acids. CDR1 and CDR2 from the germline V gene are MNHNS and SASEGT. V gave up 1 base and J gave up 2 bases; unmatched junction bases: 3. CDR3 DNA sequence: TGTGCCAGCAGTGAAGTTGGGACAGGGGCCACAGATACGCAGTATTTT. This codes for CASSEVGTGATDTQYF.

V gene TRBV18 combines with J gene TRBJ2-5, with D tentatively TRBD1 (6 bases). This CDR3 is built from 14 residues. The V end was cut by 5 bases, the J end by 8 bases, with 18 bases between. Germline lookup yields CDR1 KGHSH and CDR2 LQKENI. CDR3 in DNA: TGTGCCAGCTCATTCTCCGCTTCAGGGGACACCCAGTACTTC. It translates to CASSFSASGDTQYF.

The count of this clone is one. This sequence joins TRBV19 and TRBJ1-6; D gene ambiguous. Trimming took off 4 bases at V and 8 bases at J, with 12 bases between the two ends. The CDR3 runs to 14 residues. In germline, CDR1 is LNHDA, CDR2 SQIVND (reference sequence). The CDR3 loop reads CASSTNRRDSPLHF. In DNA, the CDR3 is TGTGCCAGTAGTACTAACCGACGGGATTCACCCCTCCACTTT.